This T cell receptor (beta chain) is drawn from a study of cytotoxic CD8 clonotypes in ibrutinib-treated CLL. Across the study: Response sampling occurred after a median around 12 months of treatment (range 6 to 36).

Study-level results: Clonality was higher at baseline than in age-matched healthy donors and tracked circulating CD8+ T-cell counts.

To note about this clone: Its antigen is unknown.

Here immunoSEQ multiplex PCR was the method, and the copy in TCRdb shows in-frame clones only, minus some. The sample includes a few hundred thousand clones, under 70% of them seen just once. The source material was PBMCs, sampled after 36 months of ibrutinib treatment. This clonotype originated in a human donor with chronic lymphocytic leukemia.

CDR3 bases: TGCGCCAGCAGCTTGGGCGTCAGGGGGTCACCCCTCCACTTT. Its protein is CASSLGVRGSPLHF. V usage is TRBV5-1 and J usage is TRBJ1-6; 7 bases fit TRBD1. The CDR3 extends over 14 amino acids. The J segment lost 10 bases and the V segment lost 0 bases, leaving 4 bases of the junction unmatched. Germline V gene data show CDR1 as SGHRS and CDR2 as YFSETQ.